These T cell receptor beta chains were read from a single sample in a study of identical twins. TCRdb re-analysed the 5' RACE reads in MiXCR, keeping a single row per CDR3 protein. The sample contains about 890,000 distinct CDR3 sequences, around 12% of which appear only once. This same sample was also part of a study on yellow fever vaccine responses in identical twins.

The material sequenced was PBMCs. The origin of the receptors is a woman aged 18-29 years in good health. The CDR3 runs from the conserved cysteine through the conserved F or W. The D gene is left open where the match is weak. Where a row states a size, it is once, few, many or the class of an expanded clone; other rows omit it.

j_call d_call cdr3_length clone_size v_call cdr3_aa cdr3_nt
TRBJ1-2 - 15 - TRBV9 CASSVVPGQGRGYTF TGTGCCAGCAGCGTAGTTCCGGGTCAGGGACGTGGCTACACCTTC
TRBJ2-1 TRBD2 19 - TRBV7-6 CASSSKWTSGGAYYNEQFF TGTGCCAGCAGCTCCAAATGGACTAGCGGGGGGGCGTACTACAATGAGCAGTTCTTC
TRBJ2-2 - 19 - TRBV21-1 CASIQGSGKAPPNTGELFF TGTGCCAGCATCCAGGGGAGCGGGAAGGCCCCCCCGAACACCGGGGAGCTGTTTTTT
TRBJ1-1 - 17 few TRBV15 CATSRGLETTMNTEAFF TGTGCCACCAGCAGAGGCTTAGAAACAACCATGAACACTGAAGCTTTCTTT
TRBJ2-1 TRBD2 17 - TRBV19 CASSGYPGTRRGYEQFF TGTGCCAGTAGTGGGTACCCCGGGACTAGGAGGGGGTATGAGCAGTTCTTC
TRBJ2-1 - 13 - TRBV6-1 CASRREPYNEQFF TGTGCCAGCCGAAGAGAGCCTTACAATGAGCAGTTCTTC
TRBJ2-7 - 14 - TRBV29-1 CSVSPALAPYEQYF TGCAGCGTCTCCCCAGCGCTAGCACCCTACGAGCAGTACTTC
TRBJ1-2 - 14 - TRBV7-8 CASSPDSNIAGYTF TGTGCCAGCAGCCCAGACAGCAATATCGCTGGCTACACCTTC
TRBJ1-1 TRBD1 18 - TRBV12-3/TRBV12-4 CASSSVGTGVYRNTEAFF TGTGCCAGCAGTTCTGTCGGGACAGGGGTCTATCGAAACACTGAAGCTTTCTTT
TRBJ1-1 - 15 few TRBV6-1 CASSELDILNTEAFF TGTGCCAGCAGTGAATTGGACATCTTGAACACTGAAGCTTTCTTT
TRBJ2-3 - 15 - TRBV7-9 CASSPIRGPQDTQYF TGTGCCAGTAGTCCGATTCGCGGTCCTCAAGATACGCAGTATTTT
TRBJ2-5 - 19 once TRBV20-1 CSARDSGVVGLSRIETQYF TGCAGTGCTAGAGATTCGGGGGTGGTTGGCCTGTCGCGGATAGAGACCCAGTACTTC
TRBJ1-5 TRBD1 18 many TRBV10-3 CAISETQGTDRINQPQHF TGTGCCATCAGTGAGACCCAGGGGACGGACAGGATAAATCAGCCCCAGCATTTT
TRBJ1-1 - 14 - TRBV10-3 CAISGTALNTEAFF TGTGCCATCAGTGGGACAGCGTTGAACACTGAAGCTTTCTTT
TRBJ2-1 - 15 many TRBV5-1 CASSSTLDQSAIQFF TGCGCCAGCAGCTCCACCCTTGACCAGAGCGCTATTCAGTTCTTC
TRBJ1-2 - 13 few TRBV9 CASSVTQGGGYTF TGTGCCAGCAGCGTAACCCAGGGTGGTGGCTACACCTTC
TRBJ1-1 - 13 few TRBV2 CARSGGANTEAFF TGTGCCCGATCTGGAGGGGCGAACACTGAAGCTTTCTTT
TRBJ2-5 TRBD2 17 - TRBV6-2/TRBV6-3 CASSYGGTSGVQETQYF TGTGCCAGCAGTTACGGGGGGACTAGCGGGGTACAAGAGACCCAGTACTTC
TRBJ1-3 TRBD1 15 many TRBV12-3/TRBV12-4 CASSQGGGAGNTIYF TGTGCCAGCAGTCAGGGGGGGGGTGCTGGAAACACCATATATTTT
TRBJ2-7 - 12 many TRBV18 CASSPGGVEQYF TGTGCCAGCTCACCGGGTGGGGTCGAGCAGTACTTC
TRBJ2-1 TRBD1 15 few TRBV9 CASSVGGTGVNEQFF TGTGCCAGCAGCGTAGGAGGGACAGGCGTCAATGAGCAGTTCTTC
TRBJ1-4 TRBD1 15 many TRBV4-1 CASSEDRASNEKLFF TGCGCCAGCAGCGAAGACAGGGCAAGTAATGAAAAACTGTTTTTT
TRBJ2-5 - 15 - TRBV5-6 CASSPSPGHQETQYF TGTGCCAGCAGTCCCTCCCCGGGCCACCAAGAGACCCAGTACTTC
TRBJ2-7 TRBD1 14 - TRBV7-8 CASRQMTGRYEQYF TGTGCCAGCAGACAAATGACAGGGAGATACGAGCAGTACTTC
TRBJ1-1 - 13 - TRBV15 CATSRDLLTDAFF TGTGCCACCAGCAGAGATCTTTTGACAGATGCTTTCTTT
TRBJ2-7 TRBD2 17 - TRBV5-1 CASRPGTSGIVAYEQYF TGCGCCAGCAGACCCGGGACTAGCGGGATCGTGGCCTACGAGCAGTACTTC
TRBJ1-1 - 15 - TRBV5-6 CASSFRLGGKAEAFF TGTGCCAGCAGCTTCCGATTGGGGGGGAAGGCTGAAGCTTTCTTT
TRBJ2-3 - 13 few TRBV5-1 CASSPLMFDTQYF TGCGCCAGCAGCCCCCTAATGTTTGATACGCAGTATTTT
TRBJ2-1 - 14 - TRBV10-1 CASSVEGKYNEQFF TGCGCCAGCAGTGTTGAGGGGAAATACAATGAGCAGTTCTTC